The 21 T cell receptor beta chains listed next were all sequenced from one sample in a study of T-cell memory formation after mild COVID-19. Via MiXCR, TCRdb re-called the 5' RACE reads, giving one row per CDR3 protein. The profile covers about 290,000 distinct CDR3 sequences, with more than 15% appearing a single time and around a fifth taken by the ten largest. Sequencing used PBMCs or a T cell subset sorted from them (not recorded which). These receptors were taken from a man aged 18 to 29 who had mild COVID-19 (a few samples of this study predate the infection). Cell type and time point are not known.

The genes are TRBV7-9 and TRBJ2-2; D remains unclear. In germline, CDR1 is SEHNR, CDR2 FQNEAQ (reference sequence). With 7 bases removed from V and 0 bases from J, the gap between germline ends came to 21 bases. The CDR3 length is 18 residues. The CDR3 here is CASTTDMDARPNTGELFF. The CDR3 DNA is TGTGCCAGCACCACCGATATGGACGCTAGACCGAACACCGGGGAGCTGTTTTTT.

The V and J genes are TRBV12-3 or TRBV12-4 and TRBJ2-7; D remains unclear. The CDR3 length is 15 residues. Trimming cost V 6 bases and J 0 bases, with 15 bases left between them. The CDR3 reads CASRPRTYTSYEQYF. CDR3 sequence (DNA): TGTGCCAGCAGACCCCGGACGTATACCTCCTACGAGCAGTACTTC.

This clonotype was picked up a small number of times. This sequence joins TRBV6-5 and TRBJ2-1, with TRBD2 matching 10 bases. The V segment lost 4 bases and the J segment 2 bases; nucleotides outside the gene matches: 5. Germline assignment: CDR1 MNHEY and CDR2 SVGAGI. This CDR3 is built from 16 residues. CDR3 amino acids: CASSSELAGAYNEQFF. The CDR3 region has the DNA TGTGCCAGCAGTTCAGAGCTAGCGGGGGCCTACAATGAGCAGTTCTTC.

The chain uses TRBV10-3 and TRBJ2-2; no reliable D call. CDR3 length equals 13 residues. V was shortened by 10 bases and J by 0 bases, with 9 bases between the two germline ends. CDR1 and CDR2 (germline): ENHRY, SYGVKD. CDR3 residues: CATGPSNTGELFF. The CDR3 region has the DNA TGTGCCACAGGACCCTCGAACACCGGGGAGCTGTTTTTT.

This clonotype was counted between two and nine times. The chain has TRBV4-2 and TRBJ2-3, with D unresolved. The ends were cut back, 1 base at V and 4 bases at J, with 15 bases in the middle. Germline lookup yields CDR1 LGHNA and CDR2 YNFKEQ. There are 16 residues in the CDR3. CDR3 DNA sequence: TGTGCCAGCAGCCAAGGAGTCCCTGGACCGGCAGATACGCAGTATTTT. It yields the protein CASSQGVPGPADTQYF.

The CDR3 spells CASSPPGKEQYV. CDR3 in DNA: TGTGCCAGCAGTCCACCAGGGAAAGAGCAGTACGTC. The chain employs TRBV6-2 or TRBV6-3 and TRBJ2-7; D perhaps matches TRBD1 (5 bases). V gave up 5 bases and J gave up 7 bases, with 12 bases separating them. The CDR3 length is 12 residues. The germline CDR1 and CDR2 sequences are MNHEY and SVGEGT.

J is TRBJ2-1 and V is TRBV11-1; TRBD1 or TRBD2 may be the D gene (6 bases each). Germline CDR1 and CDR2: SGHAT and FQDESV (reference sequence). CDR3 size: 13 residues. Trimming cost V 6 bases and J 9 bases, with 15 bases left between them. CDR3 DNA sequence: TGTGCCAGCAGTATCCGGGGGCGGGGTGAGCAGTTCTTC. It encodes CASSIRGRGEQFF.

This clonotype has a handful of counts. The chain carries TRBV5-5 and TRBJ2-7; D remains ambiguous. The CDR3 contains 15 residues. Germline V gene sequence: CDR1 SGHKS, CDR2 YYEKEE (reference sequence). V lost 3 bases to trimming and J lost 4 bases, with 17 bases between them. CDR3 sequence: CASSSDTDYFYEQYV. The DNA of the CDR3 is TGTGCCAGCAGCTCTGACACGGATTATTTTTACGAGCAGTACGTC.

The chain joins TRBV4-3 to TRBJ1-4, with D perhaps TRBD1 (5 bases). Trimming removed 4 bases at V and 0 bases at J, with 21 bases between. CDR1 is LGHNA, CDR2 YSLEER, per germline. The CDR3 is made up of 19 amino acids. DNA for the CDR3: TGCGCCAGCAGCCGCCCCCCGAGGTCAGGGAGTGCAACTAATGAAAAACTGTTTTTT. Encoded protein: CASSRPPRSGSATNEKLFF.

This chain uses TRBV6-6 with TRBJ1-1; D call uncertain. The CDR3 spans 15 residues. Between the trimmed V and J ends, which lost 0 bases and 6 bases, there was a span of 14 bases. The germline gives CDR1 MNHNY, CDR2 SVGAGI (reference sequence). The CDR3 reads CASSYSREYVAEAFF. The DNA of the CDR3 is TGTGCCAGCAGTTACTCCCGGGAGTATGTCGCTGAAGCTTTCTTT.

This clonotype was counted a few times. This chain connects TRBV6-5 to TRBJ2-7, with D unclear. V lost 0 bases and J 6 bases, leaving 9 bases between the germline ends. From germline, CDR1 is MNHEY and CDR2 SVGAGI. The CDR3 totals 13 residues. DNA of the CDR3: TGTGCCAGCAGTTACTCGAGTTATGTCGAGCAGTACTTC. The encoded protein is CASSYSSYVEQYF.

V and J are TRBV20-1 and TRBJ2-7, with 9 bases fitting TRBD1. The length of the CDR3 is 14 residues. The V gene end was trimmed by 6 bases and the J gene end by 0 bases; junction bases not matched to a gene: 6. Germline assignment: CDR1 DFQATT and CDR2 SNEGSKA (reference sequence). The CDR3 nucleotides are TGCAGTGCATCTCACAGGGGGCTCTCCTACGAGCAGTACTTC. This translates into CSASHRGLSYEQYF.

As concerns this clonotype: The junction departs from the called germline gene at one end, perhaps through a read error. This sequence joins TRBV7-7 and TRBJ2-3; maybe TRBD2 (6 bases). The CDR3 is made up of 17 amino acids. In germline, CDR1 is SSHAT, CDR2 FNYEAQ (reference sequence). CDR3: CASSLAVLAEPTDTQYF. The CDR3 coding sequence is TGTGCTAGCAGCTTAGCGGTCTTAGCGGAGCCCACAGATACGCAGTATTTT.

V is TRBV6-1 and J is TRBJ1-5; tentatively, D is TRBD1 (6 bases). The CDR3 length is 12 residues. V lost 6 bases and J lost 7, with 10 bases in between. CDR1 is MNHNS, CDR2 SASEGT, per germline. The CDR3 protein is CASSRTGQPQHF. CDR3 nucleotides: TGTGCCAGCAGCCGAACAGGGCAGCCCCAGCATTTT.

This clonotype was recorded a few times. This chain uses TRBV6-1 with TRBJ2-1; tentatively, D is TRBD1 (5 bases). The ends were cut back, 5 bases at V and 2 bases at J, with 13 bases in the middle. Germline values: CDR1 MNHNS, CDR2 SASEGT. The CDR3 has 15 amino acids. CDR3 protein: CASSLGVTTYNEQFF. In nucleotides, the CDR3 is TGTGCCAGCAGTCTAGGGGTAACTACCTACAATGAGCAGTTCTTC.

The sample holds a few counts of this clonotype. The V and J genes are TRBV29-1 and TRBJ2-2, with D perhaps being TRBD1 or TRBD2 (5 bases each). Germline V gives CDR1 SQVTM, CDR2 ANQGSEA. The CDR3 is 17 residues long. Between the trimmed V and J ends, which lost 6 bases and 3 bases, there was a span of 23 bases. CDR3 loop: CSVGLGGLGPHTGELFF. CDR3 DNA: TGCAGCGTAGGCCTCGGAGGTCTGGGGCCCCACACCGGGGAGCTGTTTTTT.

This clonotype was observed a handful of times. The CDR3 sequence is CASSNGYEQFF. Written as DNA, the CDR3 is TGTGCCAGCAGTAACGGCTATGAGCAGTTCTTC. The chain is built from TRBV6-2 or TRBV6-3 and TRBJ2-1; D gene uncertain. Trimming removed 5 bases from V and 8 bases from J, with 7 bases in between. Germline values: CDR1 MNHEY, CDR2 SVGEGT. This CDR3 is built from 11 residues.

This clonotype was observed at least ten times. One end of the junction varies from germline; a read error may be responsible. The V call is TRBV5-1, the J call TRBJ2-3; 8 nucleotides align to TRBD2. The CDR3 runs to 14 residues. Germline assignment: CDR1 SGHRS and CDR2 YFSETQ. CDR3 coding DNA: TGTGCCAGCAGCTTAGCGGGGAACACAGATACGCAGTATTTT. Its protein is CASSLAGNTDTQYF.

The chain is built from TRBV6-5 and TRBJ1-2; possibly TRBD1 for D (6 bases). V shed 7 bases and J shed 5 bases, with 20 bases lying between them. CDR3 length: 15 amino acids. Germline loops: CDR1 MNHEY, CDR2 SVGAGI. The CDR3 DNA follows: TGTGCCAGCACCTCTCGGGACACACTTGGGTATGGCTACACCTTC. Translated: CASTSRDTLGYGYTF.

This chain connects TRBV21-1 to TRBJ1-4; the D call of TRBD1 is as the table states it, not checked on the DNA. TRBV21-1 is a recognized pseudogene. There are 16 residues in the CDR3. The CDR3 sequence is CASSKAPGIRNEKLFF. The CDR3 nucleotides read TGTGCCAGCAGCAAAGCTCCCGGCATACGTAATGAAAAACTGTTTTTT.

V and J are TRBV7-9 and TRBJ2-7; D gene uncertain. Germline-derived CDR1 and CDR2 are SEHNR and FQNEAQ (reference sequence). The CDR3 has 14 residues. The V gene lost 3 bases and the J gene lost 2 bases, with 11 bases spanning the gap. The CDR3 DNA reads TGTGCCAGCAGCTTTCCAGGAAAAGCCTACGAGCAGTACTTC. It specifies CASSFPGKAYEQYF.